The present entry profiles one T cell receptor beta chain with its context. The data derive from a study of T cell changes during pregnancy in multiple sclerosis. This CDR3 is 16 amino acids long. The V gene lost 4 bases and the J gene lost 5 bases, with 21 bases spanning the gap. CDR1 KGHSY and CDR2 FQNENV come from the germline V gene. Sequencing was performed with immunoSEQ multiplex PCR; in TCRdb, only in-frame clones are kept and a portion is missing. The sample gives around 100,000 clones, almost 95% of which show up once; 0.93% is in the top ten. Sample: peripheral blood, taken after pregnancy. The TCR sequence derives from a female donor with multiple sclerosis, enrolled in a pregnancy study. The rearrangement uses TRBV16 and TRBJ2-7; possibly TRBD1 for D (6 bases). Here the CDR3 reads CASSLLGWQGQDEQYF. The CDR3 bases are TGTGCCAGCAGCCTCCTGGGTTGGCAGGGGCAAGACGAGCAGTACTTC. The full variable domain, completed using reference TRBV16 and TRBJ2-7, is GEEVAQTPKHLVRGEGQKAKLYCAPIKGHSYVFWYQQVLKNEFKFLISFQNENVFDETGMPKERFSAKCLPNSPCSLEIQATKLEDSAVYFCASSLLGWQGQDEQYFGPGTRLTVT.